This TCR beta chain was recovered during a study of molecular identifiers for immune sequencing clone quantification (dated by TCRdb to the late 2010s). For the wider study: In a replicate experiment, RNA from around 20,000 or 100,000 naive CD8 T cells was split into five aliquots, four of which were sequenced. This methods study benchmarked molecular-identifier clustering-based TCR repertoire sequencing (MIDCIRS) and TCR RNA copy counting, using CD8 T cells to do so.

Libraries came from PCR. The sequencer listed for this sample is NextSeq 500. Bulk TCR libraries were prepared as previously described, using TCR primers listed in Table S5. The Qiagen AllPrep DNA/RNA kit was used to purify total RNA. Before any analysis, reads coming from multiple sequencing runs of the same library were combined into one pool. Regarding the original processing steps: Reads were retained only if their TCR constant sequence matched exactly, and those retained reads were trimmed to 150 nt and grouped according to their 12-nt molecular barcodes. Reads within each barcode group were sub-clustered using a 15% Levenshtein threshold, and quality-weighted consensus sequences were constructed for each RNA molecule. Non-functional sequences were removed, as were lower-count sequences one edit away from another. Based on fitting two negative binomial distributions, any barcode sub-cluster with under 20% of the maximum read count was discarded. Through fastp at Q25 and MiXCR, TCRdb rebuilt clones from the public reads, retaining in-frame beta chains. Rows matching on CDR3 protein sequence are summarized as one entry with the most common DNA and genes. The V and J calls follow TCRdb's processing rather than the paper's. The sample table records hundreds of thousands of distinct CDR3 sequences; 25% of these occur just once. About 0.84% of the sample goes to the ten largest clones.

The germline V gene encodes CDR1 LGHNA and CDR2 YSLEER. V gives up 1 base and J gives up 0 bases, and the segment between their germline ends measures 11 bases. The CDR3 sequence holds 16 residues, the cysteine and phenylalanine included. Just CDR3 DNA is preserved here, 48 bases in frame from base 1. Libraries of naive CD8 T cells were built from around 20,000 to 1,000,000 sorted cells, with 10%, 30% or 50% of the purified RNA used. On a BD FACSAria II, naive CD8 T cells were FACS-sorted as CD8+CD4-CCR7+CD45RA+ and collected into RLT Plus buffer. Detection sensitivity was tested by spiking Jurkat RNA equal to approximately 9 TCR copies' worth into samples containing roughly 19,000-1,000,000 naive CD8 T cells. CD8 T cells were enriched using RosetteSep CD8+ T Cell Enrichment Cocktail and Ficoll-Paque, and the enriched cells then underwent ACK red cell lysis. This clonotype was counted ten times or more. There is no known antigen for this receptor. Base qualities are not provided; no much larger clone lies one nucleotide away.

Results and caveats for the whole study, not just this receptor: Modeling indicated approximately 2.7 TCR RNA copies recovered per cell, compared with around 10 by digital PCR, which implies a capture efficiency of around 31%. The naive libraries included spiked-in Jurkat TCR RNA (10 copies' worth), and this RNA is not part of the donor repertoire. In CMV-specific effector cells, clones with more than 20 RNA copies accounted for over 97% of molecules, whereas in naive cells such clones accounted for under 1%. When barcode sub-clustering was omitted, TCR diversity was inflated by chimeric consensus sequences, with chimeras reaching as high as 47%. Highly expanded clone sizes could be underestimated because identical TCR molecules may share a barcode. A single cell's worth of spiked-in Jurkat TCR RNA was reported detectable even among 850,000 to 1,000,000 naive CD8 T cells.

This receptor was taken from a human donor in good health. Some libraries in this study had Jurkat cell RNA spiked in. Recombination connected TRBV4-3 to TRBJ2-3; the D segment cannot be called with confidence. Material: naive CD8+ T cells from blood, with Jurkat cell RNA spiked in. Sample cell subset or site, as interpreted from the label and publication: FACS-sorted CD8+CD4-CCR7+CD45RA+ naive T cells. The nucleotide sequence is TGCGCCAGCAGCCAAGTGGAGTACGACAGCACAGATACGCAGTATTTT. Translated, this gives CASSQVEYDSTDTQYF.